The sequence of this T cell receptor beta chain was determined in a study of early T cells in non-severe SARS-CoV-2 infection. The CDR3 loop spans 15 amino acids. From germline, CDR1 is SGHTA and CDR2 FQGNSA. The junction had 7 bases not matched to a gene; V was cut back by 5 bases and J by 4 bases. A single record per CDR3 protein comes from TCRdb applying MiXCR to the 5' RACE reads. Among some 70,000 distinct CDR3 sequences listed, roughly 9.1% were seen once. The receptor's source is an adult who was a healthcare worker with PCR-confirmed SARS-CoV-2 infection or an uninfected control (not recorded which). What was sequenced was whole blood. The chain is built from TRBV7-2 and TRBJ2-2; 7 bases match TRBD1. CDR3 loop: CASSPDRLSTGELFF. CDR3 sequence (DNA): TGTGCCAGCAGCCCGGACAGGTTGAGCACCGGGGAGCTGTTTTTT. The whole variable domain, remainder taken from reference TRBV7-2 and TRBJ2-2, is GAGVSQSPSNKVTEKGKDVELRCDPISGHTALYWYRQSLGQGLEFLIYFQGNSAPDKSGLPSDRFSAERTGGSVSTLTIQRTQQEDSAVYLCASSPDRLSTGELFFGEGSRLTVL.